The rows below give T cell receptor beta chains drawn from one sample of a study of T cell changes during pregnancy in multiple sclerosis. Some clones are missing from TCRdb's copy, which holds only in-frame ones; the method was immunoSEQ multiplex PCR. In the table there are tens of thousands of clones, under 95% of which are singletons. The sample consisted of peripheral blood, taken in the second trimester of pregnancy. The receptor set was obtained from a female donor with multiple sclerosis, enrolled in a pregnancy study. Each CDR3 is given with its conserved first and last residue. A D gene is named only where the DNA matches it firmly. Not every row has a clone size; where given, it reads once, few, many or a size class.

.	TRBD2	TRBV4-2	TRBJ2-1	TGTGCCACCCGGGAGTTGGCGGGGGGCGATGAGCAGTTCTTC	CATRELAGGDEQFF
.	.	TRBV4-2	TRBJ1-4	TGTGCCAGCAGCCATCGAGGGCCATCTGAAAAACTGTTTTTT	CASSHRGPSEKLFF
.	.	TRBV7-2	TRBJ1-2	TGTGCCAGCAGCGTCCAGGGCGGTGGCTACACCTTC	CASSVQGGGYTF
.	TRBD1	TRBV6-1	TRBJ1-3	TGTGCCAGCCAACTCGGACAGGCGGCTGGAAACACCATATATTTT	CASQLGQAAGNTIYF
.	TRBD1	TRBV7-9	TRBJ1-1	TGTGCCAGCAGCGAGAGACAGGGGACTGAAGCTTTCTTT	CASSERQGTEAFF
.	.	TRBV4-3	TRBJ1-1	TGCGCCAGCAGCCAAGAATCCGGGGGGCCTGAAGCTTTCTTT	CASSQESGGPEAFF
.	TRBD1	TRBV5-1	TRBJ2-1	TGCGCCTGTTCCCCCCGGGACAGATACAATGAGCAGTTCTTC	CACSPRDRYNEQFF
.	TRBD1	TRBV4-2	TRBJ1-5	TGTGCCAGCAGCCATTCCCGGACAGGCGTTAGCAATCAGCCCCAGCATTTT	CASSHSRTGVSNQPQHF
.	.	TRBV7-9	TRBJ2-7	TGTGCCAGCAGCTTAGATGGGGGGAACGAGCAGTACTTC	CASSLDGGNEQYF
.	TRBD1	TRBV5-1	TRBJ2-2	TGCGCCAGCAGCTTGGAGGGACAGGGGGCTTCCGGGGAGCTGTTTTTT	CASSLEGQGASGELFF
.	TRBD2	TRBV10-3	TRBJ2-3	TGTGCCATCACCAACCTAGCGGGGGGGACAGATACGCAGTATTTT	CAITNLAGGTDTQYF
.	.	TRBV5-6	TRBJ1-6	TGTGCCAGCAGCTTGGGACATTATAATTCACCCCTCCACTTT	CASSLGHYNSPLHF
.	.	TRBV7-9	TRBJ1-4	TGTGCCAGCAGCGGGGGGGGTCGCGGAAATGAAAAACTGTTTTTT	CASSGGGRGNEKLFF
few	.	TRBV19	TRBJ1-3	TGTGCCAGTAGTGCCAGGGGAAACACCATATATTTT	CASSARGNTIYF
.	.	TRBV6-4	TRBJ1-1	TGTGCCAGCAGCAGGGAGGGCTCGGGGAACACTGAAGCTTTCTTT	CASSREGSGNTEAFF
few	TRBD2	TRBV2	TRBJ2-7	TGTGCCAGCCAGCGGGGGCCATCCTACGAGCAGTACTTC	CASQRGPSYEQYF
.	TRBD2	TRBV18	TRBJ2-1	TGTGCCAGCTCACCCATAGGGAGGGTGAATGAGCAGTTCTTC	CASSPIGRVNEQFF
.	TRBD1	TRBV29-1	TRBJ2-4	TGCAGCTTTACAGGGACAGGGCGGAACATTCAGTACTTC	CSFTGTGRNIQYF
.	.	TRBV30	TRBJ1-1	TGTGCCTGGAGTGAAAGGGGGACTGAAGCTTTCTTT	CAWSERGTEAFF
.	TRBD2	TRBV5-1	TRBJ2-1	TGCGCCAGCAGCTTCCGGGGGGGATTTAATGAGCAGTTCTTC	CASSFRGGFNEQFF
.	.	TRBV7-2	TRBJ2-7	TGTGCCAGCAGCTTAGGCAGGACCTACGAGCAGTACTTC	CASSLGRTYEQYF
.	TRBD2	TRBV12-5	TRBJ2-2	TGTGCTAGTGGTTTGGTAGTGGGGAGACTAGCGGGGGGCCACACCGGGGAGCTGTTTTTT	CASGLVVGRLAGGHTGELFF
.	.	TRBV12-1	TRBJ1-1	TGTGCCAGCAGCTTTGCGGGGAGGAGAATCGGGACTGAAGCTTTCTTT	CASSFAGRRIGTEAFF
.	.	TRBV4-3	TRBJ2-3	TGCGCCAGCAGCCAAGAGACTGGCGGTGGTGCGGATACGCAGTATTTT	CASSQETGGGADTQYF
.	TRBD1	TRBV19	TRBJ1-2	TGTGCCAGTCACCGGGACAGGGGACCCTTAAATGGCTACACCTTC	CASHRDRGPLNGYTF